The rows below give T cell receptor beta chains drawn from one sample of a study of long-term antiretroviral therapy in people with HIV. Clones were read by immunoSEQ multiplex PCR, and TCRdb kept only the in-frame ones, dropping some. The data contain about 24,000 clones, 84% of them seen just once; the ten biggest clones take up 4.3%. The source was unsorted PBMCs, collected roughly 6.2 years after starting antiretroviral therapy. These receptors all stem from a man aged 25 to 40 with HIV. Both conserved end residues are part of each CDR3. Each record gives: J gene, D gene, clone size, V gene, CDR3 DNA, CDR3 protein. A D gene is named only where the DNA matches it firmly. Clone sizes are given selectively: once, few, many, or a class where the clone is expanded.

>TRBJ1-1|.|.|TRBV6-5
TGTGCCAGCAGTTGGGGAGGGGACACTGAAGCTTTCTTT
CASSWGGDTEAFF
>TRBJ2-7|.|.|TRBV4-1
TGCGCCAGCAGCCTCGAGGACGTTTACGAGCAGTACTTC
CASSLEDVYEQYF
>TRBJ2-7|.|.|TRBV30
TGTGCCTGGAGTGTACTCGGGTACGAGCAGTACTTC
CAWSVLGYEQYF
>TRBJ2-3|.|.|TRBV2
TGTGCCAGCAGTGAAATACCACTCACAGATACGCAGTATTTT
CASSEIPLTDTQYF
>TRBJ2-7|.|.|TRBV5-1
TGCGCCAGCAGCTTGGTTCCAGGGAACTACGAGCAGTACTTC
CASSLVPGNYEQYF
>TRBJ2-3|.|.|TRBV27
TGTGCCAGCATTCCCCTAGGTCGTCTAGATACGCAGTATTTT
CASIPLGRLDTQYF
>TRBJ2-3|.|.|TRBV2
TGTGCCAGCAGTGGGCCAGGCCTTAGCACAGATACGCAGTATTTT
CASSGPGLSTDTQYF
>TRBJ1-3|.|.|TRBV28
TGTGCCAGCAGTTTTTGGGGGGCGGACACCATATATTTT
CASSFWGADTIYF
>TRBJ2-2|TRBD2|.|TRBV4-2
TGTGCCAGCAGTCAGAGGACTAGCGGGGGGAACACCGGGGAGCTGTTTTTT
CASSQRTSGGNTGELFF
>TRBJ2-2|.|once|TRBV5-4
TGTGCCAGCAGCTTGGACAGTTTGACCGGGGAGCTGTTTTTT
CASSLDSLTGELFF
>TRBJ2-2|TRBD2|.|TRBV27
TGTGCCAGCAGCTCCCGTAGCGGGCGAAACACCGGGGAGCTGTTTTTT
CASSSRSGRNTGELFF
>TRBJ2-7|TRBD1|.|TRBV5-4
TGTGCCAGCAGCCTAACAGGGGAATCGTACGAGCAGTACTTC
CASSLTGESYEQYF
>TRBJ1-5|TRBD1|.|TRBV5-1
TGCGCCAGCAGCTCGGGACAGGGCAATCAGCCCCAGCATTTT
CASSSGQGNQPQHF
>TRBJ1-2|TRBD1|once|TRBV27
TGTGCCAGCAGGACGGGACAGGCCTTCTATGGCTACACCTTC
CASRTGQAFYGYTF
>TRBJ2-1|.|.|TRBV11-3
TGTGCCAGCAGCCCACTCTCGGGAACAGAGCAGTTCTTC
CASSPLSGTEQFF
>TRBJ1-1|.|.|TRBV28
TGTGCCAGCAGTTTCCAGGGAAAGGGTGAAGCTTTCTTT
CASSFQGKGEAFF
>TRBJ1-2|.|.|TRBV28
TGTGCCAGCAGCCTCGGACAGGGCTACACCTTC
CASSLGQGYTF
>TRBJ1-4|.|.|TRBV7-9
TGTGCCAGCGCCCTAGCTTCGGGGACGATTAATGAAAAACTGTTTTTT
CASALASGTINEKLFF